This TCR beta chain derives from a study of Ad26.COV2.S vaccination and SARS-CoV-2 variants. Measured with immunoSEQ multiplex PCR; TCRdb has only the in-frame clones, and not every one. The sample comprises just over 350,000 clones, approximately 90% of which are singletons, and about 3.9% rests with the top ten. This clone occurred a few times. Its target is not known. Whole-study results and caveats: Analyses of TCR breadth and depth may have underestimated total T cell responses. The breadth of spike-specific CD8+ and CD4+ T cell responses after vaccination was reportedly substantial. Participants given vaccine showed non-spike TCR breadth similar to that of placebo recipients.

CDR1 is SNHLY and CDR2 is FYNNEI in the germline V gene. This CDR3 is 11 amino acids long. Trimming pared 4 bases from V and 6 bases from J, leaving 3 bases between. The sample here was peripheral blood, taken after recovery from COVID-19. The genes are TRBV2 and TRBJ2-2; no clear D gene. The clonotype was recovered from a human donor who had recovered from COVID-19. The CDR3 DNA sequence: TGTGCCAGCAGTGGGGCCGGGGAGCTGTTTTTT. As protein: CASSGAGELFF.